A single sample is the source of the 22 T cell receptor beta chains below, sequenced in a study of blood T cell repertoires in COVID-19. Assay: immunoSEQ multiplex PCR; the TCRdb copy retains only in-frame clones and omits some. Of approximately 200,000 clones listed, approximately 84% are singletons. The material sequenced was peripheral blood. The receptors come from a man in his forties with acute or convalescent COVID-19.

The V and J genes are TRBV5-6 and TRBJ2-7, with TRBD1 as a possible D gene (6 bases). There are 15 residues in the CDR3. CDR1 SGHDT and CDR2 YYEEEE come from the germline V gene. V lost 4 bases and J 3 bases, leaving 17 bases between the germline ends. CDR3 nucleotide sequence: TGTGCCAGCAGCACACTACCTGACAGGATCTACGAGCAGTACTTC. Residues: CASSTLPDRIYEQYF. Full variable domain (remainder filled in from reference TRBV5-6 and TRBJ2-7): DAGVTQSPTHLIKTRGQQVTLRCSPKSGHDTVSWYQQALGQGPQFIFQYYEEEERQRGNFPDRFSGHQFPNYSSELNVNALLLGDSALYLCASSTLPDRIYEQYFGPGTRLTVT.

The genes are TRBV2 and TRBJ2-5, with D unresolved. V lost 6 bases, J lost 5 bases, and 13 bases lay in between. The CDR3 length is 13 residues. Germline CDR1 reads SNHLY; CDR2 reads FYNNEI. The chain's CDR3 is CASSRTEYETQYF. The CDR3 bases are TGTGCCAGCAGCAGAACAGAGTACGAGACCCAGTACTTC. Looking up the rest from reference TRBV2 and TRBJ2-5 gives the full variable domain: EPEVTQTPSHQVTQMGQEVILRCVPISNHLYFYWYRQILGQKVEFLVSFYNNEISEKSEIFDDQFSVERPDGSNFTLKIRSTKLEDSAMYFCASSRTEYETQYFGPGTRLLVL.

V gene TRBV7-3 combines with J gene TRBJ2-6; D ambiguous. Germline V lookup: CDR1 SGHTA, CDR2 FQGTGA. V was trimmed by 3 bases and J by 4 bases, leaving 10 bases between them. The CDR3 is 15 amino acids. The CDR3 nucleotides read TGTGCCAGCAGCTTGAATGAGCTCGGGGCCAACGTCCTGACTTTC. It specifies CASSLNELGANVLTF.

The CDR3 DNA sequence: TGTGCCAGCAGCCCGGGGGGAACCCAAGAGACCCAGTACTTC. Encoded protein: CASSPGGTQETQYF. The chain employs TRBV11-2 and TRBJ2-5; 7 nucleotides line up with TRBD2. J lost 1 base, V lost 5 bases, and 4 bases had no gene match. Germline CDR1 reads SGHAT; CDR2 reads FQNNGV. This CDR3 is built from 14 residues.

This clone is a singleton in its sample. The chain has TRBV9 and TRBJ1-2; 7 positions match TRBD1. This CDR3 region has 16 residues. With V trimmed by 0 bases and J by 8 bases, 13 bases remained unmatched. Germline CDR1 is SGDLS and CDR2 is YYNGEE. CDR3 sequence: CASSVATEGTVRGYTF. In nucleotides, the CDR3 is TGTGCCAGCAGCGTAGCTACCGAGGGGACAGTGCGCGGCTACACCTTC.

J is TRBJ1-5 and V is TRBV25-1, with TRBD1 identical over 10 bases. Germline lookup yields CDR1 MGHDK and CDR2 SYGVNS. This CDR3 contains 18 residues. The junction had 9 bases not matched to a gene; V was cut back by 2 bases and J by 2 bases. The CDR3 protein is CASSERQGAGVCNQPQHF. The CDR3 DNA reads TGTGCCAGCAGTGAAAGACAGGGGGCCGGGGTTTGCAATCAGCCCCAGCATTTT.

The chain recombines TRBV5-1 with TRBJ1-4; the match to TRBD1 covers 7 bases. Trimming took 6 bases from V and 5 from J; bases not matched to a gene: 7. Germline V lookup: CDR1 SGHRS, CDR2 YFSETQ. The CDR3 runs to 14 residues. CDR3 in DNA: TGCGCCAGCACTACCGGGACAGAGAATGAAAAACTGTTTTTT. Its translation: CASTTGTENEKLFF. The full variable domain, in which reference TRBV5-1 and TRBJ1-4 provide the parts outside the CDR3, is KAGVTQTPRYLIKTRGQQVTLSCSPISGHRSVSWYQQTPGQGLQFLFEYFSETQRNKGNFPGRFSGRQFSNSRSEMNVSTLELGDSALYLCASTTGTENEKLFFGSGTQLSVL.

The CDR3 nucleotides are TGTGCCAGCAGCTCACTCCCTGGCTATGGCTACACCTTC. Protein: CASSSLPGYGYTF. The rearrangement joins TRBV5-4 to TRBJ1-2; no clear D. V shed 3 bases and J shed 4 bases, with 10 bases lying between them. Per the germline V gene, CDR1 is SGHNT and CDR2 is YYREEE (reference sequence). The CDR3 extends over 13 amino acids.

The gene calls are TRBV5-6 and TRBJ1-2; TRBD1 is a possible D gene (6 bases). The length of the CDR3 is 19 residues. Looked up from germline, CDR1 is SGHDT and CDR2 is YYEEEE. V shed 6 bases and J shed 0 bases, with 27 bases lying between them. The CDR3 nucleotides read TGTGCCAGCATCCCAAACAAAAATAATCCGGGACAAACTAACTATGGCTACACCTTC. This sequence encodes CASIPNKNNPGQTNYGYTF. The full variable domain, completed using reference TRBV5-6 and TRBJ1-2, is DAGVTQSPTHLIKTRGQQVTLRCSPKSGHDTVSWYQQALGQGPQFIFQYYEEEERQRGNFPDRFSGHQFPNYSSELNVNALLLGDSALYLCASIPNKNNPGQTNYGYTFGSGTRLTVV.

The V call is TRBV15, the J call TRBJ2-7; D might be TRBD2 (5 bases). Germline CDR1 LNHNV, CDR2 YYDKDF (reference sequence). The germline V and J ends were trimmed by 7 bases and 0 bases, with 10 bases remaining between them. The CDR3 is 13 amino acids. DNA of the CDR3: TGTGCCACCACATCCCGGGACTCCTACGAGCAGTACTTC. This gives the protein CATTSRDSYEQYF.

This chain joins TRBV7-9 and TRBJ2-7, with D tentatively TRBD1 (6 bases). The CDR3 length is 13 residues. The V and J ends lost 3 bases and 5 bases respectively, with 11 bases between them. Looked up from germline, CDR1 is SEHNR and CDR2 is FQNEAQ (reference sequence). CDR3 sequence: CASSFTRDNEQYF. CDR3 DNA sequence: TGTGCCAGCAGCTTTACCCGGGACAACGAGCAGTACTTC.

This chain uses TRBV5-5 with TRBJ2-3; 13 positions agree with TRBD2. This CDR3 comprises 16 residues. V lost 4 bases and J lost 2; bases outside the gene matches: 4. Germline CDR1 is SGHKS and CDR2 is YYEKEE (reference sequence). CDR3 sequence: CASSTGLAGVTDTQYF. CDR3 coding DNA: TGTGCCAGCAGCACAGGACTAGCGGGGGTCACAGATACGCAGTATTTT.

The V and J genes are TRBV7-9 and TRBJ1-4; D is ambiguous. The germline gives CDR1 SEHNR, CDR2 FQNEAQ (reference sequence). V was shortened by 3 bases and J by 8 bases, with 19 bases between the two germline ends. This CDR3 comprises 16 residues. Written as DNA, the CDR3 is TGTGCCAGCAGCTTTGGTCTTACGCAGTACGGGGAAAAACTGTTTTTT. This codes for CASSFGLTQYGEKLFF.

The V and J genes are TRBV6-1 and TRBJ2-1; possible D gene TRBD1, 5 bases. The CDR3 runs to 17 residues. Between the trimmed V and J ends, which lost 3 bases and 0 bases, there was a span of 15 bases. The germline CDR1 and CDR2 sequences are MNHNS and SASEGT. Here the CDR3 DNA reads TGTGCCAGCAGTGACAGGGCTTACCACAGCTCCTACAATGAGCAGTTCTTC. Residues: CASSDRAYHSSYNEQFF.

As regards this clone: Other nucleotide sequences in the sample specify the same CDR3. The chain links TRBV12-3 or TRBV12-4 to TRBJ1-2; D unclear. Trimming stripped 5 bases from V and 0 bases from J, with 7 bases between. The length of the CDR3 is 13 residues. This CDR3 is CASSLRANYGYTF. Here the CDR3 DNA reads TGTGCCAGCAGTCTTCGAGCTAACTATGGCTACACCTTC.

This clone has just one count. This CDR3 reads CATSVGTGNTNTGELFF. The CDR3 DNA follows: TGTGCCACCAGTGTTGGCACAGGGAATACGAACACCGGGGAGCTGTTTTTT. The V call is TRBV24-1, the J call TRBJ2-2, with D perhaps TRBD1 (6 bases). The V end lost 5 bases, the J end lost 0 bases, and 15 bases lay between the germline ends. CDR1 KGHDR and CDR2 SFDVKD come from the germline V gene. CDR3 length: 17 residues.

The genes are TRBV11-1 and TRBJ1-1; 7 bases agree with TRBD1. Germline V gene data show CDR1 as SGHAT and CDR2 as FQDESV (reference sequence). The V and J ends lost 5 bases and 3 bases, in that order; junction bases with no gene match: 6. This CDR3 comprises 14 residues. CDR3 coding DNA: TGTGCCAGCAGCCGACAGGGTTCGGACACTGAAGCTTTCTTT. It is translated as CASSRQGSDTEAFF.

The gene calls are TRBV27 and TRBJ1-5, with a possible D match to TRBD1 (6 bases). V was clipped by 4 bases and J by 2 bases, with 24 bases between them. Germline CDR1 reads MNHEY; CDR2 reads SMNVEV (reference sequence). This CDR3 has 19 residues. The CDR3 protein is CASSSGGGTLTRGNQPQHF. DNA of the CDR3: TGTGCCAGCAGTTCGGGAGGGGGTACTCTGACCCGGGGCAATCAGCCCCAGCATTTT.

The chain couples TRBV18 to TRBJ2-1, with a possible D match to TRBD2 (5 bases). Germline values: CDR1 KGHSH, CDR2 LQKENI. The CDR3 contains 15 residues. Trimming pared 1 base from V and 4 bases from J, leaving 11 bases between. The CDR3 is CASSPHPAAYNEQFF. The CDR3 nucleotides read TGTGCCAGCTCACCACACCCAGCGGCGTACAATGAGCAGTTCTTC. The entire variable domain, with the rest obtained from reference TRBV18 and TRBJ2-1, is as follows: NAGVMQNPRHLVRRRGQEARLRCSPMKGHSHVYWYRQLPEEGLKFMVYLQKENIIDESGMPKERFSAEFPKEGPSILRIQQVVRGDSAAYFCASSPHPAAYNEQFFGPGTRLTVL.

The chain has TRBV4-2 and TRBJ2-7, with 9 bases fitting TRBD1. V gave up 1 base and J gave up 3 bases; unmatched junction bases: 4. The germline V gene has CDR1 LGHNA and CDR2 YNFKEQ. The CDR3 is 15 residues long. The CDR3 spells CASSQVGQGLYEQYF. The CDR3, as DNA: TGTGCCAGCAGCCAAGTGGGACAGGGCCTCTACGAGCAGTACTTC.

The rearrangement links TRBV10-3 to TRBJ2-7; 10 bases are a match to TRBD1. The CDR3 covers 15 residues. Losses at the gene ends were 6 bases for V and 5 bases for J; bases not matched to a gene: 10. From germline, CDR1 is ENHRY and CDR2 SYGVKD. CDR3 region: CAIRKPGQGSHEQYF. DNA of the CDR3: TGTGCCATCAGAAAACCGGGACAGGGGAGCCACGAGCAGTACTTC.

To note about this clone: Other DNA sequences from this sample encode an identical CDR3 as well. This chain connects TRBV5-1 to TRBJ2-3; D not certain. The CDR3 consists of 13 residues. The germline gives CDR1 SGHRS, CDR2 YFSETQ. V was trimmed by 1 base and J by 4 bases, leaving 7 bases between them. The CDR3 region has the DNA TGCGCCAGCAGCTTGAGCTTGGCAGATACGCAGTATTTT. It is translated as CASSLSLADTQYF.